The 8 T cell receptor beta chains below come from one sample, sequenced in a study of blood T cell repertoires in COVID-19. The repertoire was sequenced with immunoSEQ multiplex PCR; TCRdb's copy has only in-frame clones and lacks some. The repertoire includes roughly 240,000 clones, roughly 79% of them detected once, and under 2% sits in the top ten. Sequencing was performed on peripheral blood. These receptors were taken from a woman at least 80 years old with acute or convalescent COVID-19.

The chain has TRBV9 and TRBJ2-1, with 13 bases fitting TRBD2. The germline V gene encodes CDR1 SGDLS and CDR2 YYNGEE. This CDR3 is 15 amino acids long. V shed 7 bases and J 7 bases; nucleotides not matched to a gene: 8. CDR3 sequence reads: CASQLAGGPTNEQFF. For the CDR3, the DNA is TGTGCCAGCCAACTAGCGGGAGGGCCCACAAATGAGCAGTTCTTC.

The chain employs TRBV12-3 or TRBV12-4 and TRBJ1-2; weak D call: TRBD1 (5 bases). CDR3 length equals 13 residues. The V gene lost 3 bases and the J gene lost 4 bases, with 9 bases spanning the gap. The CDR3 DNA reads TGTGCCAGCAGTTTGGGCGGGACCTATGGCTACACCTTC. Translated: CASSLGGTYGYTF.

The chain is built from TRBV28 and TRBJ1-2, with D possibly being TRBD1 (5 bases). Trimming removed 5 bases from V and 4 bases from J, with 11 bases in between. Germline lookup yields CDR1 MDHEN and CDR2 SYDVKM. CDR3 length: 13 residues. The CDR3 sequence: CASSTPDSYGYTF. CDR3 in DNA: TGTGCCAGCAGTACTCCCGACAGCTATGGCTACACCTTC.

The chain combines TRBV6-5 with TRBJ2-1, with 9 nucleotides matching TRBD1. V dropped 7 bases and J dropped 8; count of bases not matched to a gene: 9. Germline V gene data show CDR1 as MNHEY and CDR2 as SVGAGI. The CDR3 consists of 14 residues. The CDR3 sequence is CASIPTGGTHEQFF. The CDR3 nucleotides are TGTGCCAGCATCCCGACAGGGGGAACCCATGAGCAGTTCTTC.

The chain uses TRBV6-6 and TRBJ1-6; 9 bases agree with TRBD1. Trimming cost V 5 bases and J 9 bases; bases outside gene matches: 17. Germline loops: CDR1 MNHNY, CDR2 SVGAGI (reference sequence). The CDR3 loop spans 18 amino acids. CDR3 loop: CASSRFRQGGSITSPLHF. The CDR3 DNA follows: TGTGCCAGCAGTCGGTTCCGACAGGGGGGCTCTATAACTTCACCCCTCCACTTT.

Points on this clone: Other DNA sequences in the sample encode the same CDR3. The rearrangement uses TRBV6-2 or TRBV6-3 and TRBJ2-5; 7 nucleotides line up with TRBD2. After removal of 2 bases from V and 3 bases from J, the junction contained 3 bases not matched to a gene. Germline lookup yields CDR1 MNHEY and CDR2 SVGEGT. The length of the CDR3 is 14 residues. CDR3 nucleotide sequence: TGTGCCAGCAGTTACCGGCGGGGGAAAGAGACCCAGTACTTC. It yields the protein CASSYRRGKETQYF.

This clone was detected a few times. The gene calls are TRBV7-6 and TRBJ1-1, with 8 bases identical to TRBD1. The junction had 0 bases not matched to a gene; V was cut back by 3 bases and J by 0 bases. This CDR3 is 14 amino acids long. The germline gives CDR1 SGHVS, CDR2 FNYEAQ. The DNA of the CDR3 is TGTGCCAGCAGCTTGGGACAGGTGAACACTGAAGCTTTCTTT. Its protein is CASSLGQVNTEAFF.

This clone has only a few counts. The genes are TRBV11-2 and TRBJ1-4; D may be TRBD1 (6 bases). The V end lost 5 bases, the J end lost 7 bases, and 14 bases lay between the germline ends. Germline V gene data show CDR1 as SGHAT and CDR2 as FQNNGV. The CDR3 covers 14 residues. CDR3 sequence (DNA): TGTGCCAGCAGCCCGCAGGGGAGTCGTGAAAAACTGTTTTTT. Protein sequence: CASSPQGSREKLFF. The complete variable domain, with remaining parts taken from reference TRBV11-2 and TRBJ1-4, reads EAGVAQSPRYKIIEKRQSVAFWCNPISGHATLYWYQQILGQGPKLLIQFQNNGVVDDSQLPKDRFSAERLKGVDSTLKIQPAKLEDSAVYLCASSPQGSREKLFFGSGTQLSVL.